A selection of T cell receptor beta chains follows, all from one sample in a study of shared clonotypes between healthy human individuals. Produced via immunoSEQ multiplex PCR; TCRdb's table is partial and in-frame only. The repertoire holds approximately 470,000 clones, with 70% to 85% as singletons. The sequenced sample consisted of PBMCs. The receptors shown here come from a woman in her thirties or forties in good health. Some clones in this sample may be carry-over from other donors' samples. Both conserved end residues are part of each CDR3. The D gene is left open where the match is weak. Rows give clone size only sometimes, using once, few, many, or a class for an expanded clone.

d_gene,abundance,v_gene,j_gene,CDR3aa,CDR3nt
NA,NA,TRBV5-6,TRBJ2-7,CASSRSPPMSSYEQYF,TGTGCCAGCAGCCGCTCCCCACCAATGAGCTCCTACGAGCAGTACTTC
TRBD2,NA,TRBV29-1,TRBJ2-1,CSAERTSGINEQFF,TGCAGCGCGGAGCGGACTAGCGGGATAAATGAGCAGTTCTTC
TRBD2,NA,TRBV15,TRBJ2-7,CATSRDRASGAYEQYF,TGTGCCACCAGCAGAGATAGGGCTAGCGGGGCCTACGAGCAGTACTTC
NA,NA,TRBV5-8,TRBJ1-1,CASSLRGSGTEAFF,TGTGCCAGCAGCTTGAGGGGCTCCGGCACTGAAGCTTTCTTT
NA,NA,TRBV29-1,TRBJ2-3,CSTRTSIGTDTQYF,TGCAGCACCCGGACATCTATAGGCACAGATACGCAGTATTTT
TRBD2,few,TRBV18,TRBJ2-1,CASSPPITSGTYNEQFF,TGTGCCAGCTCACCACCGATTACTAGCGGAACCTACAATGAGCAGTTCTTC
TRBD2,NA,TRBV7-2,TRBJ2-1,CASSLAGTSGYNEQFF,TGTGCCAGCAGCTTAGCCGGGACTAGCGGGTACAATGAGCAGTTCTTC
TRBD1,NA,TRBV5-4,TRBJ2-7,CASSAGTETYEQYF,TGTGCCAGCAGCGCCGGGACAGAGACCTACGAGCAGTACTTC
NA,NA,TRBV2,TRBJ2-7,CATRDTTYEQYF,TGTGCCACCCGGGACACTACCTACGAGCAGTACTTC
TRBD2,NA,TRBV9,TRBJ2-1,CASSVAGGNEQFF,TGTGCCAGCAGCGTAGCGGGAGGAAATGAGCAGTTCTTC
NA,once,TRBV7-3,TRBJ2-3,CASSSEGTDTQYF,TGTGCCAGCAGCTCCGAGGGCACAGATACGCAGTATTTT
NA,NA,TRBV7-9,TRBJ1-1,CASSLEASNTEAFF,TGTGCCAGCAGCTTAGAGGCGTCGAACACTGAAGCTTTCTTT
NA,NA,TRBV15,TRBJ1-2,CATSLPPTRQVRYGYTF,TGTGCCACCAGCCTCCCGCCGACGAGACAGGTCCGCTATGGCTACACCTTC
TRBD1,NA,TRBV28,TRBJ2-7,CASSPDRDAYEQYF,TGTGCCAGCAGTCCGGACAGGGACGCCTACGAGCAGTACTTC
NA,NA,TRBV15,TRBJ1-2,CATSRERVSYGYTF,TGTGCCACCAGCAGAGAAAGGGTTAGCTATGGCTACACCTTC
NA,NA,TRBV28,TRBJ2-7,CASSWGSSTETYEQYF,TGTGCCAGCAGTTGGGGTAGCTCTACCGAGACCTACGAGCAGTACTTC
NA,NA,TRBV11-2,TRBJ1-1,CASSAQGTMNTEAFF,TGTGCCAGCAGCGCACAGGGCACCATGAACACTGAAGCTTTCTTT
TRBD2,NA,TRBV7-3,TRBJ2-1,CASSKLAGPYNEQFF,TGTGCCAGCAGCAAACTAGCGGGACCGTACAATGAGCAGTTCTTC
TRBD2,NA,TRBV5-1,TRBJ2-1,CASRNSGSSYNEQFF,TGCGCCAGCAGAAATAGCGGGAGCTCCTACAATGAGCAGTTCTTC
NA,NA,TRBV28,TRBJ1-1,CASSSHSSARGGEAFF,TGTGCCAGCAGCTCCCATTCGTCGGCGCGTGGTGGTGAAGCTTTCTTT
NA,NA,TRBV5-1,TRBJ2-7,CASSWGQTYEQYF,TGCGCCAGCAGCTGGGGACAAACCTACGAGCAGTACTTC
NA,NA,TRBV6-1,TRBJ1-5,CASRIQGMGSQPQHF,TGTGCCAGCCGAATCCAGGGGATGGGGTCCCAGCCCCAGCATTTT
NA,NA,TRBV27,TRBJ1-4,CASSPPGMGEKLFF,TGTGCCAGCAGTCCCCCAGGGATGGGCGAAAAACTGTTTTTT
TRBD1,once,TRBV28,TRBJ1-1,CASSGQTRGRAMNTEAFF,TGTGCCAGCAGTGGGCAAACCAGGGGGCGAGCCATGAACACTGAAGCTTTCTTT
NA,NA,TRBV15,TRBJ1-2,CATSRDKASSYGYTF,TGTGCCACCAGCAGAGATAAGGCCAGCTCCTATGGCTACACCTTC
TRBD2,NA,TRBV7-2,TRBJ2-7,CASSSTSGNWGEQYF,TGTGCCAGCAGCTCTACTAGCGGGAATTGGGGCGAGCAGTACTTC
NA,NA,TRBV7-2,TRBJ2-7,CASSLGRSSVEQYF,TGTGCCAGCAGCTTAGGTCGCTCCTCCGTCGAGCAGTACTTC
NA,NA,TRBV2,TRBJ2-7,CASTLPGAYEQYF,TGTGCCAGCACCTTACCCGGAGCCTACGAGCAGTACTTC
TRBD1,NA,TRBV10-3,TRBJ2-1,CASQQTGELNEQFF,TGTGCCTCCCAGCAGACAGGGGAGTTGAATGAGCAGTTCTTC
TRBD2,NA,TRBV7-8,TRBJ2-1,CASSLGKREGEFGEQFF,TGTGCCAGCAGCTTAGGAAAGCGGGAGGGCGAGTTTGGGGAGCAGTTCTTC
NA,NA,TRBV29-1,TRBJ2-1,CSVGRRGGDNEQFF,TGCAGCGTTGGGCGGCGGGGTGGGGACAATGAGCAGTTCTTC
NA,NA,TRBV27,TRBJ1-1,CASSLRISWGTEAFF,TGTGCCAGCAGTTTACGGATCTCCTGGGGCACTGAAGCTTTCTTT
NA,once,TRBV7-2,TRBJ2-1,CASSPTGVAKDNEQFF,TGTGCCAGCAGTCCCACCGGGGTAGCCAAGGACAATGAGCAGTTCTTC
TRBD2,NA,TRBV7-3,TRBJ2-3,CASSFGLAGGNRGDTQYF,TGTGCCAGCAGCTTTGGGCTAGCGGGAGGCAACCGGGGGGATACGCAGTATTTT
NA,NA,TRBV7-9,TRBJ2-4,CASSPQGGEDIQYF,TGTGCCAGCAGCCCTCAGGGGGGGGAGGACATTCAGTACTTC
NA,NA,TRBV19,TRBJ2-2,CASSADIARGELFF,TGTGCCAGTAGTGCCGACATAGCGCGTGGGGAGCTGTTTTTT
NA,NA,TRBV10-3,TRBJ2-1,CAISESRGNSYNEQFF,TGTGCCATCAGTGAGTCGAGGGGAAACTCCTACAATGAGCAGTTCTTC
TRBD2,NA,TRBV28,TRBJ2-7,CASSLGGVRAYEQYF,TGTGCCAGCAGTTTGGGGGGGGTCAGAGCCTACGAGCAGTACTTC
NA,NA,TRBV7-9,TRBJ2-2,CASSITGTGELFF,TGTGCCAGCAGCATTACAGGGACCGGGGAGCTGTTTTTT
TRBD1,NA,TRBV9,TRBJ2-7,CASSVGQASYEQYF,TGTGCCAGCAGCGTTGGACAGGCCTCCTACGAGCAGTACTTC
TRBD1,few,TRBV10-3,TRBJ2-7,CAISPSRTGESYEQYF,TGTGCCATCTCACCTTCAAGGACAGGGGAGTCCTACGAGCAGTACTTC
NA,NA,TRBV18,TRBJ2-7,CASSSGVEFHEQYF,TGTGCCAGCTCATCGGGCGTGGAGTTCCACGAGCAGTACTTC
TRBD2,NA,TRBV7-8,TRBJ2-5,CASSHRVSGREETQYF,TGTGCCAGCAGCCACCGGGTCAGCGGGAGGGAAGAGACCCAGTACTTC
NA,NA,TRBV19,TRBJ2-1,CASSTTGLAYNEQFF,TGTGCCAGTAGTACGACAGGTCTTGCATACAATGAGCAGTTCTTC
NA,NA,TRBV19,TRBJ2-3,CASSVGAATDTQYF,TGTGCCAGTAGTGTAGGGGCGGCCACAGATACGCAGTATTTT